This T cell receptor (beta chain) was retrieved from a study of shared clonotypes between healthy human individuals. Data came from immunoSEQ multiplex PCR; TCRdb stores just in-frame clones and leaves some out. In the table there are about 2 million clones, 90% to 95% of which are singletons. V gave up 1 base and J gave up 5 bases, with 9 bases separating them. The CDR3 is made up of 14 amino acids. In germline, CDR1 is PRHDT, CDR2 FYEKMQ (reference sequence). The genes are TRBV13 and TRBJ2-1; a weak D match, TRBD1 (6 bases). This receptor was obtained from a man in his late teens or twenties in good health. The sample comprised naive CD4+ T cells sorted from blood. Subset here: CD45RA+ positively selected. As DNA, the CDR3 is TGTGCCAGCAGCTTAGACAGGGACAACAATGAGCAGTTCTTC. This encodes CASSLDRDNNEQFF.